One and the same sample provided the 3 T cell receptor beta chains below, sequenced in a study of blood T cell repertoires in COVID-19. Here immunoSEQ multiplex PCR was the method, and the copy in TCRdb shows in-frame clones only, minus some. Here the sample spans roughly 81,000 clones, approximately 85% being singletons. The specimen sequenced was peripheral blood. Receptors originate from a woman of 80 years or more with COVID-19, enrolled during active disease.

The V gene is TRBV29-1, the J gene TRBJ2-6; no clear D. The ends were cut back, 6 bases at V and 4 bases at J, with 13 bases in the middle. CDR3 size: 14 residues. Germline V gives CDR1 SQVTM, CDR2 ANQGSEA. The CDR3 loop is CSVSRSSGANVLTF. The CDR3 DNA reads TGCAGCGTAAGCAGGTCGTCGGGGGCCAACGTCCTGACTTTC.

The genes are TRBV6-6 and TRBJ1-3; 7 bases fit TRBD1. CDR3 length: 15 amino acids. Germline assignment: CDR1 MNHNY and CDR2 SVGAGI (reference sequence). V was clipped by 10 bases and J by 4 bases; unmatched bases: 13. The CDR3 reads CATHRDRAPGNTIYF. In nucleotides, the CDR3 is TGTGCCACACACAGAGACAGGGCCCCCGGAAACACCATATATTTT.

The J gene is TRBJ2-2, the V gene TRBV5-4, with TRBD2 matching 8 bases. CDR3 length: 17 residues. The germline V gene has CDR1 SGHNT and CDR2 YYREEE (reference sequence). Germline trimming cut 0 bases from V and 3 bases from J; bases unmatched to any gene: 7. The CDR3 loop reads CASSLGASGPDTGELFF. The CDR3 nucleotides read TGTGCCAGCAGCTTGGGTGCTAGCGGGCCCGACACCGGGGAGCTGTTTTTT.